The next 25 T cell receptor beta chains were all read from a single sample in a study of cytomegalovirus exposure and HLA in healthy donors. A multiplex PCR was run with 60 Vbeta primers and 13 Jbeta primers. Only in-frame clones appear in the TCRdb table, and some are missing; sequencing was by immunoSEQ multiplex PCR. Among around 180,000 clones listed, about 80% were seen once. Sequenced input: PBMCs. Every receptor here comes from a man aged 25 to 45 in good health and CMV-seropositive.

The table lists this clone with a count of one. V gene TRBV18 combines with J gene TRBJ2-5, with TRBD1 identical over 12 bases. Germline trimming cut 2 bases from V and 5 bases from J; bases unmatched to any gene: 6. The CDR3 spans 16 residues. CDR1 is KGHSH and CDR2 is LQKENI in the germline V gene. The CDR3 sequence is CASSPRDRGLRETQYF. In nucleotides, the CDR3 is TGTGCCAGCTCACCAAGGGACAGGGGGCTTCGGGAGACCCAGTACTTC.

This clone was seen a few times. The CDR3 nucleotides read TGTGCCAGCAGCCAACACTTAGCGGGGGGTATAGAGACCCAGTACTTC. This translates into CASSQHLAGGIETQYF. The chain has TRBV4-2 and TRBJ2-5, with TRBD2 matching 10 bases. CDR3 size: 16 residues. CDR1 LGHNA and CDR2 YNFKEQ come from the germline V gene. V trimming: 2 bases; J trimming: 4 bases; junction bases outside the gene matches: 7.

The rearrangement joins TRBV2 to TRBJ1-3, with D unclear. The CDR3 contains 14 residues. Germline assignment: CDR1 SNHLY and CDR2 FYNNEI. V was cut by 7 bases and J by 0 bases, with 10 bases left in between. The CDR3 spells CASMIGYSGNTIYF. CDR3 coding DNA: TGTGCCAGCATGATCGGTTACTCTGGAAACACCATATATTTT.

This clone is a singleton in its sample. This sequence joins TRBV4-2 and TRBJ1-1, with D tentatively TRBD1 (6 bases). Germline V gives CDR1 LGHNA, CDR2 YNFKEQ. The CDR3 contains 16 residues. The ends were cut back, 0 bases at V and 3 bases at J, with 14 bases in the middle. The CDR3 sequence is CASSQELAGEDTEAFF. The DNA of the CDR3 is TGTGCCAGCAGCCAAGAATTAGCAGGGGAAGACACTGAAGCTTTCTTT.

This clone was seen a single time. This chain joins TRBV2 and TRBJ1-2; 7 positions agree with TRBD1. CDR3 size: 12 residues. V lost 6 bases and J lost 7; bases outside the gene matches: 5. CDR1 is SNHLY, CDR2 FYNNEI, per germline. The CDR3 is CASRTGSGGYTF. The DNA for the CDR3 is TGTGCCAGCAGGACAGGGTCCGGTGGCTACACCTTC.

In this sample, this clone turned up a few times. The chain couples TRBV27 to TRBJ1-2; D remains ambiguous. CDR3 size: 14 residues. CDR1 is MNHEY and CDR2 is SMNVEV in the germline V gene (reference sequence). V was cut by 8 bases and J by 2 bases, with 15 bases left in between. The CDR3, as DNA: TGTGCCAGCTGGTCGGGAAAGAGGAACTATGGCTACACCTTC. Its translation is CASWSGKRNYGYTF.

The chain is built from TRBV27 and TRBJ2-3; D gene unclear. Deletions cut 3 bases from V and 4 bases from J, with 14 bases between. Germline lookup yields CDR1 MNHEY and CDR2 SMNVEV (reference sequence). CDR3 length: 15 amino acids. The CDR3 DNA reads TGTGCCAGCAGTTTGGCCCCCGCACATTCAGATACGCAGTATTTT. This translates into CASSLAPAHSDTQYF.

The gene calls are TRBV6-1 and TRBJ1-2; TRBD1 aligns across 9 bases. Germline V CDR1 and CDR2: MNHNS, SASEGT. The J segment lost 6 bases and the V segment lost 4 bases, leaving 6 bases of the junction unmatched. The CDR3 extends over 14 amino acids. CDR3 sequence: CASSGDRVTHGYTF. The CDR3 bases are TGTGCCAGCAGTGGGGACAGGGTAACTCATGGCTACACCTTC.

The chain joins TRBV19 to TRBJ2-5; no reliable D call. CDR3 length equals 15 residues. Germline CDR1 and CDR2: LNHDA and SQIVND (reference sequence). The V and J ends lost 3 bases and 5 bases respectively, with 16 bases between them. In nucleotides, the CDR3 is TGTGCCAGTAGTATCCGCGGCGACTTGCGGGAGACCCAGTACTTC. Translating it yields CASSIRGDLRETQYF.

This rearrangement joins TRBV6-6 to TRBJ1-1; 10 bases fit TRBD1. There are 12 residues in the CDR3. Per the germline V gene, CDR1 is MNHNY and CDR2 is SVGAGI (reference sequence). J lost 8 bases, V lost 6 bases, and 3 bases had no gene match. CDR3 DNA sequence: TGTGCCAGCAGGGGGGACAGGGGAGAAGCTTTCTTT. It encodes CASRGDRGEAFF.

The chain combines TRBV11-3 with TRBJ1-2, with 12 bases aligning to TRBD1. Germline V CDR1 and CDR2: SGHNT, YENEEA. The CDR3 has 14 amino acids. Unmatched junction bases numbered 6, after V lost 7 bases and J lost 6 bases. As DNA, the CDR3 is TGTGCCAGCACCCTTGGGACAGGGGGCGATGGCTACACCTTC. This gives the protein CASTLGTGGDGYTF.

This chain joins TRBV6-6 and TRBJ1-1, with D possibly being TRBD1 (6 bases). Germline lookup yields CDR1 MNHNY and CDR2 SVGAGI (reference sequence). The length of the CDR3 is 11 residues. The V end was cut by 0 bases, the J end by 10 bases, with 6 bases between. The CDR3 sequence is CASSYSTGAFF. CDR3 DNA: TGTGCCAGCAGTTACTCGACAGGAGCTTTCTTT.

Remarks on this clone: A junction end diverges from the germline sequence, so it may reflect a read error. The chain couples TRBV19 to TRBJ2-5; weak D call: TRBD1 (6 bases). Per germline, CDR1 LNHDA and CDR2 SQIVND (reference sequence). The CDR3 covers 13 residues. CDR3 bases: TGTGCCAGTAGTATGGGACATCGAGAGGCCCAGTACTTC. This sequence encodes CASSMGHREAQYF.

To note about this clone: Other DNA sequences in the same sample also yield this CDR3. The chain has TRBV29-1 and TRBJ2-3; 7 bases fit TRBD1. Trimming at V came to 5 bases and at J to 1 base, leaving 3 bases not matched to a gene. Germline V gene lookup returns CDR1 SQVTM and CDR2 ANQGSEA. The CDR3 loop spans 13 amino acids. Here the CDR3 reads CSVRTGGTDTQYF. The DNA for the CDR3 is TGCAGCGTTCGAACAGGGGGCACAGATACGCAGTATTTT.

This clone has more than one count but fewer than ten. The chain links TRBV4-1 to TRBJ2-7, with 12 bases matching TRBD2. CDR3 size: 18 residues. Germline assignment: CDR1 MGHRA and CDR2 YSYEKL. Unmatched junction bases numbered 11, after V lost 0 bases and J lost 5 bases. The CDR3 loop reads CASSQDSLAGGLGDEQYF. The CDR3 DNA reads as TGCGCCAGCAGCCAAGATTCGCTAGCGGGAGGGCTAGGCGACGAGCAGTACTTC.

The V call is TRBV5-4, the J call TRBJ1-4; D might be TRBD1 (6 bases). The CDR3 is 15 residues long. Trimming pared 4 bases from V and 7 bases from J, leaving 17 bases between. CDR1 is SGHNT, CDR2 YYREEE, per germline (reference sequence). CDR3 nucleotides: TGTGCCAGCAGCCCCACAGGGTTTTCGGGTGAAAAACTGTTTTTT. Amino acid sequence: CASSPTGFSGEKLFF.

V is TRBV30 and J is TRBJ2-1, with 11 bases matching TRBD2. The CDR3 extends over 14 amino acids. V gave up 7 bases and J gave up 10 bases; unmatched junction bases: 12. Germline V gene lookup returns CDR1 GTSNPN and CDR2 SVGIG (reference sequence). CDR3 nucleotides: TGTGCCTTCCTTAGCGGGGGGGGCACAGGGGAGCAGTTCTTC. Translation gives CAFLSGGGTGEQFF. Supplemented by reference TRBV30 and TRBJ2-1, the full variable domain reads SQTIHQWPATLVQPVGSPLSLECTVEGTSNPNLYWYRQAAGRGLQLLFYSVGIGQISSEVPQNLSASRPQDRQFILSSKKLLLSDSGFYLCAFLSGGGTGEQFFGPGTRLTVL.

The chain carries TRBV14 and TRBJ2-4, with 8 bases matching TRBD1. With V trimmed by 3 bases and J by 6 bases, 4 bases remained unmatched. CDR1 and CDR2 from the germline V gene are SGHDN and FVKESK. The CDR3 consists of 14 residues. CDR3: CASSHGQGGNIQYF. The CDR3 coding sequence is TGTGCCAGCAGCCACGGACAGGGCGGAAACATTCAGTACTTC.

V usage is TRBV27 and J usage is TRBJ1-2; D might be TRBD1 (5 bases). The CDR3 sequence is 13 residues long. Trimming cost V 6 bases and J 4 bases, with 12 bases left between them. CDR1 MNHEY and CDR2 SMNVEV come from the germline V gene (reference sequence). As DNA, the CDR3 is TGTGCCAGCAGGCGTCAGGGAGGCTATGGCTACACCTTC. As protein: CASRRQGGYGYTF.

In nucleotides, the CDR3 is TGTGCCAGCAGCGCCGGGATAGATCTCGAAAAACTGTTTTTT. Residues: CASSAGIDLEKLFF. J is TRBJ1-4 and V is TRBV9; D is ambiguous. In germline, CDR1 is SGDLS, CDR2 YYNGEE. CDR3 length equals 14 residues. The V gene lost 3 bases and the J gene lost 8 bases, with 14 bases spanning the gap.

V gene TRBV28 combines with J gene TRBJ2-7; maybe TRBD1 (6 bases). Trimming shortened V by 10 bases and J by 0 bases, and 19 bases separated the two germline ends. CDR3 length: 15 residues. CDR1 and CDR2 (germline): MDHEN, SYDVKM. The CDR3 coding sequence is TGTGCCACGCGGACAGACCAGACGAGCTCCTACGAGCAGTACTTC. Its protein is CATRTDQTSSYEQYF.

V usage is TRBV5-6 and J usage is TRBJ2-2; the D gene is possibly TRBD2 (6 bases). Germline CDR1 and CDR2: SGHDT and YYEEEE. V was cut by 0 bases and J by 1 base, with 10 bases left in between. The CDR3 sequence is 16 residues long. CDR3 nucleotides: TGTGCCAGCAGCTTGGGGGCGGGGTGGAACACCGGGGAGCTGTTTTTT. Its protein is CASSLGAGWNTGELFF.

The rearrangement joins TRBV4-3 to TRBJ2-1; D is ambiguous. CDR3 length: 15 amino acids. V lost 0 bases and J 6 bases, leaving 12 bases between the germline ends. The V gene's germline CDR1 is LGHNA and CDR2 YSLEER. The CDR3 protein is CASSQDYRFGNEQFF. DNA for the CDR3: TGCGCCAGCAGCCAAGACTATCGTTTCGGCAATGAGCAGTTCTTC.

This clone is a singleton in its sample. V gene TRBV6-5 combines with J gene TRBJ1-1; 10 positions match TRBD1. V was pared by 6 bases and J by 5 bases, with 9 bases of the junction left unmatched. Germline V gives CDR1 MNHEY, CDR2 SVGAGI. The CDR3 totals 15 residues. The CDR3 is CASSLDRTGGTEAFF. For the CDR3, the DNA is TGTGCCAGCAGCCTGGACCGGACAGGGGGTACTGAAGCTTTCTTT.

This chain links TRBV6-1 with TRBJ2-7; D might be TRBD1 (6 bases). This CDR3 region has 14 residues. With 8 bases removed from V and 3 bases from J, the gap between germline ends came to 17 bases. Germline lookup yields CDR1 MNHNS and CDR2 SASEGT. As DNA, the CDR3 is TGTGCCAGCCCTGGGGGCCAGACCCACTACGAGCAGTACTTC. This gives the protein CASPGGQTHYEQYF.